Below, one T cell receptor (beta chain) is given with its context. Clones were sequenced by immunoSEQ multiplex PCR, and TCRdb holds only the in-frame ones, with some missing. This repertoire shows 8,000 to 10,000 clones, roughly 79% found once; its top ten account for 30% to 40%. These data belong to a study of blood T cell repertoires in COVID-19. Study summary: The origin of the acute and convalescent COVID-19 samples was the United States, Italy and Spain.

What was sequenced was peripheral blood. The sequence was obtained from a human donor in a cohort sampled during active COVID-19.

The chain's CDR3 is CASSPRLIAGGPETQYF. CDR3 DNA sequence: TGTGCCAGCAGCCCTCGCCTTATAGCGGGGGGGCCCGAGACCCAGTACTTC. The chain joins TRBV9 to TRBJ2-5; TRBD2 aligns across 11 bases. CDR3 length: 17 residues. With 4 bases clipped from V and 5 bases from J, the junction kept 13 bases outside the gene matches. Germline CDR1 SGDLS, CDR2 YYNGEE.